Below are 27 T cell receptor beta chains sequenced from a single sample in a study of blood T cell repertoires in COVID-19. Repertoires were generated with immunoSEQ multiplex PCR, while TCRdb's copy carries only in-frame clones and drops some. There are 140,000 to 150,000 clones in the sample; 80% occur only once, and about 4% lies in the top ten. Specimen: peripheral blood. These receptors came from a man between 65 and 79 years old who had recovered from COVID-19.

This chain links TRBV28 with TRBJ2-7, with 12 nucleotides matching TRBD2. J gave up 9 bases and V 6 bases, and 9 bases lay outside the gene matches. The CDR3 totals 14 residues. CDR1 MDHEN and CDR2 SYDVKM come from the germline V gene. CDR3 in DNA: TGTGCCAGCAGCAAACTAGCGGGAGGTCGTTCGCAGTACTTC. It specifies CASSKLAGGRSQYF.

This chain uses TRBV18 with TRBJ2-5, with D unresolved. Germline lookup yields CDR1 KGHSH and CDR2 LQKENI. This CDR3 contains 15 residues. The V and J ends lost 3 bases and 9 bases respectively, with 20 bases between them. Here the CDR3 DNA reads TGTGCCAGCTCACCGCGCGACAAGCCCCACGTCTCCCAGTACTTC. Its protein product is CASSPRDKPHVSQYF.

The chain employs TRBV7-8 and TRBJ2-7; TRBD2 agrees at 10 bases. Germline V gene data show CDR1 as SGHVS and CDR2 as FQNEAQ. The CDR3 is 15 amino acids. V was clipped by 3 bases and J by 2 bases; unmatched bases: 4. CDR3 DNA: TGTGCCAGCAGCTTCGTAGCGGGAGGCCCCTACGAGCAGTACTTC. This translates into CASSFVAGGPYEQYF. Complete variable domain (other parts from reference TRBV7-8 and TRBJ2-7): GAGVSQSPRYKVAKRGQDVALRCDPISGHVSLFWYQQALGQGPEFLTYFQNEAQLDKSGLPSDRFFAERPEGSVSTLKIQRTQQEDSAVYLCASSFVAGGPYEQYFGPGTRLTVT.

The chain couples TRBV29-1 to TRBJ2-3; 8 bases are a match to TRBD2. The junction had 1 base not matched to a gene; V was cut back by 3 bases and J by 5 bases. This CDR3 has 12 amino acids. The germline CDR1 and CDR2 sequences are SQVTM and ANQGSEA. CDR3 in amino acids: CSVDTSGDTQYF. The DNA of the CDR3 is TGCAGCGTTGACACTAGCGGAGATACGCAGTATTTT.

The J gene is TRBJ2-4, the V gene TRBV6-6; TRBD2 matches at 8 bases. Trimming at V came to 11 bases and at J to 6 bases, leaving 0 bases not matched to a gene. Germline CDR1 reads MNHNY; CDR2 reads SVGAGI (reference sequence). The CDR3 covers 10 residues. CDR3 loop: CAAGGNIQYF. DNA for the CDR3: TGTGCCGCGGGAGGAAACATTCAGTACTTC.

The V call is TRBV28, the J call TRBJ1-4; D is ambiguous. The CDR3 is 17 residues long. CDR1 MDHEN and CDR2 SYDVKM come from the germline V gene. The V end was cut by 2 bases, the J end by 10 bases, with 23 bases between. CDR3 in DNA: TGTGCCAGCAGTTTACTCTCGGTCAGCCCCTCTAGAGGAAAACTGTTTTTT. This gives the protein CASSLLSVSPSRGKLFF.

The J gene is TRBJ1-2, the V gene TRBV6-5; perhaps TRBD1 as D (6 bases). This CDR3 is 15 amino acids long. V was trimmed by 0 bases and J by 4 bases, leaving 12 bases between them. Germline-derived CDR1 and CDR2 are MNHEY and SVGAGI. The CDR3 DNA reads as TGTGCCAGCAGTTACTCACGGGGGGGCAGCTATGGCTACACCTTC. Translated, it gives CASSYSRGGSYGYTF.

This clone was seen more than once but under ten times. The chain has TRBV7-8 and TRBJ1-5, with 7 bases lining up with TRBD1. This CDR3 contains 15 residues. CDR1 is SGHVS and CDR2 is FQNEAQ in the germline V gene. J lost 7 bases, V lost 8 bases, and 14 bases had no gene match. CDR3 loop: CASGPWTGLMQPQHF. The CDR3 DNA reads TGTGCCAGCGGGCCGTGGACAGGCTTAATGCAGCCCCAGCATTTT.

The chain couples TRBV18 to TRBJ2-7; D ambiguous. Germline V gene sequence: CDR1 KGHSH, CDR2 LQKENI. There are 12 residues in the CDR3. V was shortened by 5 bases and J by 2 bases, with 7 bases between the two germline ends. CDR3 coding DNA: TGTGCCAGCTCAGTCCGAGCCTACGAGCAGTACTTC. It is translated as CASSVRAYEQYF.

V gene TRBV29-1 combines with J gene TRBJ1-4; D is unresolved. V was clipped by 1 base and J by 4 bases, with 10 bases between them. This CDR3 comprises 14 residues. From germline, CDR1 is SQVTM and CDR2 ANQGSEA. CDR3 sequence: CSVEGATDNEKLFF. In nucleotides, the CDR3 is TGCAGCGTTGAAGGGGCCACGGATAATGAAAAACTGTTTTTT.

This rearrangement joins TRBV18 to TRBJ2-5, with 8 positions matching TRBD1. Unmatched junction bases numbered 4, after V lost 2 bases and J lost 5 bases. The CDR3 covers 14 residues. Per the germline V gene, CDR1 is KGHSH and CDR2 is LQKENI. CDR3 region: CASSPGTGDETQYF. CDR3 in DNA: TGTGCCAGCTCACCAGGGACAGGAGATGAGACCCAGTACTTC.

In this sample, this clone turned up a few times. Other DNA sequences in the same sample also yield this CDR3. This chain links TRBV12-3 or TRBV12-4 with TRBJ1-1; the D is unclear. The CDR3 has 13 residues. V was cut by 3 bases and J by 1 base, with 6 bases left in between. CDR3 in DNA: TGTGCCAGCAGTTTGAGGCGGAACACTGAAGCTTTCTTT. Translating it yields CASSLRRNTEAFF.

The genes are TRBV10-2 and TRBJ2-1; D not resolved. Trimming took off 8 bases at V and 7 bases at J, with 9 bases between the two ends. The CDR3 covers 11 residues. Germline lookup yields CDR1 WSHSY and CDR2 SAAADI. Here the CDR3 DNA reads TGCGCCAGCCTGGAGCTGAATGAGCAGTTCTTC. This encodes CASLELNEQFF.

The chain carries TRBV28 and TRBJ1-2, with D unclear. This CDR3 is 13 amino acids long. The V end lost 2 bases, the J end lost 3 bases, and 7 bases lay between the germline ends. CDR1 MDHEN and CDR2 SYDVKM come from the germline V gene. Here the CDR3 DNA reads TGTGCCAGCAGTTTAAGCACGGACTATGGCTACACCTTC. This gives the protein CASSLSTDYGYTF.

This sequence joins TRBV10-3 and TRBJ2-1; tentatively, D is TRBD1 (6 bases). Germline loops: CDR1 ENHRY, CDR2 SYGVKD. The CDR3 is 15 amino acids. V was cut by 0 bases and J by 8 bases, with 14 bases left in between. The CDR3 DNA is TGTGCCATCAGTGAGTCGCGACAGGTTGGTGATGAGCAGTTCTTC. Protein product: CAISESRQVGDEQFF.

The rearrangement uses TRBV7-9 and TRBJ1-5; maybe TRBD1 (5 bases). Germline V gene data show CDR1 as SEHNR and CDR2 as FQNEAQ (reference sequence). CDR3 size: 13 residues. Trimming took 7 bases from V and 5 from J, leaving 12 bases between them. In nucleotides, the CDR3 is TGTGCCAGCATCCTAAGGGGTCATCAGCCCCAGCATTTT. Its protein product is CASILRGHQPQHF.

Remarks on this clone: The junction departs from the called germline gene at one end, perhaps through a read error. This rearrangement joins TRBV9 to TRBJ1-4; no clear D gene. Germline V gene data show CDR1 as SGDLS and CDR2 as YYNGEE. The CDR3 spans 14 residues. The CDR3 nucleotides read TGTGCCAGCAACGTAGGACTGGGTAATGAAAAACTGTTTTTT. It encodes CASNVGLGNEKLFF.

This chain links TRBV4-1 with TRBJ1-1; 7 bases align to TRBD1. Germline lookup yields CDR1 MGHRA and CDR2 YSYEKL. CDR3 size: 17 residues. The V and J ends lost 0 bases and 1 base, in that order; junction bases with no gene match: 8. DNA of the CDR3: TGCGCCAGCAGCCAAGATCTGATGGGACAGCAGAACACTGAAGCTTTCTTT. Amino acid sequence: CASSQDLMGQQNTEAFF.

This chain uses TRBV21-1 with TRBJ2-7; TRBD2 reflects the table's D call only, with no check against the DNA. TRBV21-1 is reported as a pseudogene. The CDR3 is 13 residues long. CDR3 sequence reads: CASSRDNIGGQYF. In nucleotides, the CDR3 is TGTGCCAGCAGCCGAGATAACATCGGCGGGCAGTACTTC.

The chain uses TRBV19 and TRBJ2-3, with 7 nucleotides matching TRBD2. Germline V gives CDR1 LNHDA, CDR2 SQIVND (reference sequence). The CDR3 is made up of 15 amino acids. J was trimmed by 2 bases and V by 3 bases; bases with no gene match: 5. The CDR3 sequence: CASSIASGFTDTQYF. The CDR3 DNA is TGTGCCAGTAGTATCGCTAGCGGCTTCACAGATACGCAGTATTTT.

The chain couples TRBV5-1 to TRBJ2-1; weak D call: TRBD2 (5 bases). The CDR3 consists of 14 residues. V was trimmed by 2 bases and J by 5 bases, leaving 11 bases between them. The V gene's germline CDR1 is SGHRS and CDR2 YFSETQ. The DNA for the CDR3 is TGCGCCAGCAGCTTCCTCCGTAGCGACAATGAGCAGTTCTTC. Protein product: CASSFLRSDNEQFF. Full variable domain (rest looked up from reference TRBV5-1 and TRBJ2-1): KAGVTQTPRYLIKTRGQQVTLSCSPISGHRSVSWYQQTPGQGLQFLFEYFSETQRNKGNFPGRFSGRQFSNSRSEMNVSTLELGDSALYLCASSFLRSDNEQFFGPGTRLTVL.

This clone was detected a few times. The gene calls are TRBV2 and TRBJ2-4, with D maybe TRBD2 (5 bases). V was clipped by 2 bases and J by 5 bases, with 13 bases between them. Germline CDR1 reads SNHLY; CDR2 reads FYNNEI. The CDR3 runs 15 residues. CDR3 residues: CASSEIPARENIQYF. CDR3 DNA: TGTGCCAGCAGTGAAATTCCAGCGCGGGAAAACATTCAGTACTTC.

This clone was detected only a few times. The chain links TRBV6-2 or TRBV6-3 to TRBJ1-6, with 11 bases lining up with TRBD1. The germline gives CDR1 MNHEY, CDR2 SVGEGT. This CDR3 comprises 16 residues. After removal of 2 bases from V and 7 bases from J, the junction contained 4 bases not matched to a gene. The CDR3 DNA reads as TGTGCCAGCAGTTACCCCCGGGACAGGGGGAATTCACCCCTCCACTTT. The encoded protein is CASSYPRDRGNSPLHF.

This chain links TRBV10-2 with TRBJ2-1; 8 nucleotides align to TRBD2. This CDR3 region has 15 residues. Per the germline V gene, CDR1 is WSHSY and CDR2 is SAAADI. The V and J ends lost 6 bases and 4 bases, in that order; junction bases with no gene match: 8. CDR3 region: CASSKTSAEYNEQFF. CDR3 DNA sequence: TGCGCCAGCAGCAAGACTAGCGCTGAATACAATGAGCAGTTCTTC.

V and J are TRBV5-6 and TRBJ2-7, with a tentative D call TRBD2 (5 bases). The V end was cut by 2 bases, the J end by 0 bases, with 9 bases between. This CDR3 comprises 14 residues. The V gene's germline CDR1 is SGHDT and CDR2 YYEEEE. Written as DNA, the CDR3 is TGTGCCAGCAGCTTCCCGGGGAACTCCTACGAGCAGTACTTC. Protein: CASSFPGNSYEQYF. The full variable domain, rest sourced from reference TRBV5-6 and TRBJ2-7, is DAGVTQSPTHLIKTRGQQVTLRCSPKSGHDTVSWYQQALGQGPQFIFQYYEEEERQRGNFPDRFSGHQFPNYSSELNVNALLLGDSALYLCASSFPGNSYEQYFGPGTRLTVT.

This chain links TRBV30 with TRBJ1-6, with unresolved D. V lost 1 base to trimming and J lost 0 bases, with 10 bases between them. CDR1 GTSNPN and CDR2 SVGIG come from the germline V gene (reference sequence). CDR3 length equals 16 residues. The CDR3 sequence is CAWSDGVSSYNSPLHF. The CDR3 bases are TGTGCCTGGAGTGATGGAGTCAGCTCCTATAATTCACCCCTCCACTTT.

V gene TRBV3-1 (or the pseudogene TRBV3-2) combines with J gene TRBJ1-5; D is possibly TRBD1 (6 bases). Germline CDR1 is LGHDT and CDR2 is YNNKEL (reference sequence). The CDR3 covers 14 residues. V dropped 6 bases and J dropped 6 bases, with 15 bases sitting between them. The CDR3 spells CASSIGQLGQPQHF. In nucleotides, the CDR3 is TGTGCCAGCAGTATCGGACAGCTCGGTCAGCCCCAGCATTTT.